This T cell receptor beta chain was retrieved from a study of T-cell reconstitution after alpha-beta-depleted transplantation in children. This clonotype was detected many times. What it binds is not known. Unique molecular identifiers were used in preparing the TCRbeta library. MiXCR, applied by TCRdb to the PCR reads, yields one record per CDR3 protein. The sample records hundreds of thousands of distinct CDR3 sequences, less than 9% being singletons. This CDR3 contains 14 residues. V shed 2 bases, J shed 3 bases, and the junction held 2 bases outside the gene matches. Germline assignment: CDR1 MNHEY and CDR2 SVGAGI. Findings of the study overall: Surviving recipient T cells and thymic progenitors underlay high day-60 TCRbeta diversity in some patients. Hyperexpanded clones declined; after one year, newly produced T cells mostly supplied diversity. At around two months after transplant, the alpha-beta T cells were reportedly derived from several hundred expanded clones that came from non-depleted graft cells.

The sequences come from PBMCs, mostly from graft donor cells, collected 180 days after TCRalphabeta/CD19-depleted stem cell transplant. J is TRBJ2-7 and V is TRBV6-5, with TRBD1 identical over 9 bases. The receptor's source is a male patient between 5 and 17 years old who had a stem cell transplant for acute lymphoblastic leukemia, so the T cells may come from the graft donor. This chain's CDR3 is CASSYGDRVYEQYF. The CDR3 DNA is TGTGCCAGCAGTTACGGGGACAGGGTCTACGAGCAGTACTTC.